One sample yielded the 29 T cell receptor beta chains listed below, sequenced in a study of tissue T cells after allogeneic stem cell transplantation. Time point of the sample: mouse harvest day 14 after allogeneic transplant. Each mouse received 10^7 T-cell-depleted marrow cells plus 10^6 splenic CD5+ T cells by tail vein. Measured with immunoSEQ multiplex PCR; TCRdb has only the in-frame clones, and not every one. The sample has roughly 2,600 clones; more than 40% are singletons. The sample consisted of gut tissue. These receptor sequences come from a female BALB/c mouse given C57BL/6 T cells with graft-versus-host disease after an allogeneic hematopoietic cell transplant.

To note about this clone: The genes are named according to mouse. Read coverage stops 1 residue before the CDR3 terminus; the germline J gene supplies the remainder. This chain connects TRBV26 to TRBJ2-2; 7 bases line up with TRBD1. CDR1 and CDR2 from the germline V gene are KGHPV and FQNQEV (reference sequence). Unmatched junction bases numbered 7, after V lost 4 bases and J lost 5 bases. The CDR3 runs 15 residues. Partial CDR3 DNA: TGTGCCAGCAGTCCTACAGGGGAAAGGACCGGGCAGCTCTAC. It yields the protein CASSPTGERTGQLY. The complete CDR3 sequence is CASSPTGERTGQLYF.

About this clone: Mouse names are used for the genes. The read ends 1 residue before the CDR3 terminus; that terminus is restored from the germline J gene. The chain employs TRBV13-3 and TRBJ2-1, with 9 bases lining up with TRBD2. V lost 2 bases to trimming and J lost 7 bases; unmatched junction nucleotides: 4. The CDR3 covers 14 residues. Germline loops: CDR1 NNHDY, CDR2 SYVADS. The sequenced part of the CDR3 DNA is TGTGCCAGCAGTGACACTGGGGGGAGAGCTGAGCAGTTC. It specifies CASSDTGGRAEQF. The entire CDR3 is CASSDTGGRAEQFF.

For this clone: Mouse names are used for the genes. The read terminates 1 residue before the CDR3 end, so the remaining end is supplied by the germline J gene. The chain is built from TRBV3 and TRBJ2-7, with 9 bases aligning to TRBD2. The CDR3 has 14 residues. Germline-derived CDR1 and CDR2 are SNHLY and FYNGKV (reference sequence). Trimming cost V 1 base and J 3 bases; bases outside gene matches: 1. The CDR3 sequence is CASSLDWGDYEQYF. The DNA read from the CDR3 is TGTGCCAGCAGCTTAGACTGGGGGGACTATGAACAGTAC.

By its share, this clone is large (0.1 to 1%). Gene names follow the mouse nomenclature. From the germline J gene comes the end of the CDR3, since the read stops 1 residue before it. V usage is TRBV4 and J usage is TRBJ2-7, with 12 bases aligning to TRBD2. V lost 5 bases, J lost 0 bases, and 2 bases stayed unmatched. This CDR3 region has 15 residues. Germline V gene sequence: CDR1 LGHDT, CDR2 YNNKQL (reference sequence). Here the CDR3 reads CASSRTGGVSYEQYF. The sequenced part of the CDR3 DNA is TGTGCCAGCAGCAGGACTGGGGGGGTCTCCTATGAACAGTAC.

A note on this clone: Genes and germline come from the mouse. The CDR3 end is not reached by the read, which stops 1 residue before it; the germline J gene fills it in. This chain uses TRBV12-1 with TRBJ2-5; 11 bases fit TRBD1. Germline CDR1 SGHSN, CDR2 HYEKVE. This CDR3 region has 14 residues. Germline trimming cut 2 bases from V and 6 bases from J; bases unmatched to any gene: 3. The CDR3 is CASSPDRGRDTQYF. CDR3 DNA, as far as it was read: TGTGCCAGCTCTCCGGACAGGGGGCGGGACACCCAGTAC.

As for this clone: Genes here carry mouse names. The CDR3 end lies 1 residue beyond the end of the read and is filled in from the germline J gene. The rearrangement uses TRBV23 and TRBJ2-2; the table names TRBD2, a call not compared with the DNA. The CDR3 has 16 residues. Germline V gives CDR1 KGHTA, CDR2 FQNQQP. The DNA read from the CDR3 is TGCTCCAGCAGACCGGGACTGGGGGGGAACACCGGGCAGCTCTAC. The encoded protein is CSSRPGLGGNTGQLY. The complete CDR3 protein is CSSRPGLGGNTGQLYF.

Details on this clone: Gene and germline names: mouse. The DNA ends 1 residue before the CDR3 does, and the rest of the CDR3 is filled in from the germline J gene. V is TRBV4 and J is TRBJ2-5; 10 bases align to TRBD2. The CDR3 extends over 13 amino acids. With V trimmed by 6 bases and J by 8 bases, 5 bases remained unmatched. CDR1 LGHDT and CDR2 YNNKQL come from the germline V gene (reference sequence). The sequenced part of the CDR3 DNA is TGTGCCAGCAGTCCCGGGACTGGGGTCACCCAGTAC. This codes for CASSPGTGVTQY. The complete CDR3 sequence is CASSPGTGVTQYF.

This clone appeared a few times. Gene names are the mouse ones. The read ends 1 residue shy of where the CDR3 ends; the end is completed using the germline J gene. The chain joins TRBV12-2 to TRBJ2-3; D may be TRBD1 (5 bases). The CDR3 length is 13 residues. The ends were cut back, 2 bases at V and 3 bases at J, with 8 bases in the middle. In germline, CDR1 is SGHLS, CDR2 HYDKME. The CDR3 sequence: CASSHRTAETLYF. Incomplete CDR3 DNA: TGTGCCAGCTCTCACCGGACAGCAGAAACGCTGTAT.

As regards this clone: Genes and germline come from the mouse. The read halts 1 residue ahead of the CDR3 end, with the missing end drawn from the germline J gene. The chain employs TRBV31 and TRBJ2-5, with 10 bases that match TRBD2. The CDR3 consists of 14 residues. V lost 3 bases and J lost 4; bases outside the gene matches: 4. Looked up from germline, CDR1 is GKSSPN and CDR2 is SITVG. The CDR3 sequence: CAWSLGGREDTQYF. Partial CDR3 DNA: TGTGCCTGGAGCCTGGGGGGGCGCGAAGACACCCAGTAC. The entire variable domain, with the rest obtained from reference TRBV31 and TRBJ2-5, is as follows: AQTIHQWPVAEIKAVGSPLSLGCTIKGKSSPNLYWYWQATGGTLQQLFYSITVGQVESVVQLNLSASRPKDDQFILSTEKLLLSHSGFYLCAWSLGGREDTQYFGPGTRLLVL.

As concerns this clone: All gene names here are mouse names. The read falls 1 residue short of the CDR3 end, and the missing part is taken from the germline J gene. The chain joins TRBV13-3 to TRBJ2-4; D remains ambiguous. The germline V and J ends were trimmed by 3 bases and 0 bases, with 5 bases remaining between them. CDR1 is NNHDY and CDR2 is SYVADS in the germline V gene. The CDR3 has 13 residues. The CDR3 DNA, read in part, is TGTGCCAGCAGTGCCCACAGTCAAAACACCTTGTAC. Amino acids: CASSAHSQNTLY. The whole CDR3 is CASSAHSQNTLYF.

This clone is categorized as large (0.1 to 1%). These gene names are mouse names. The CDR3 end lies 1 residue beyond the end of the read and is filled in from the germline J gene. V is TRBV26 and J is TRBJ1-2; no firm D call. Per germline, CDR1 KGHPV and CDR2 FQNQEV (reference sequence). Trimming took 3 bases from V and 0 from J, leaving 2 bases between them. CDR3 length equals 12 residues. The CDR3 DNA, read in part, is TGTGCCAGCAGTCTCACAAACTCCGACTACACC. Translating it yields CASSLTNSDYT. The full CDR3 protein is CASSLTNSDYTF.

In the case of this clone: A clone one base away is much larger, so this may be a read error. Germline and genes here are mouse. The read stops 1 residue short of the end of the CDR3; the missing end is completed from the germline J gene. V and J are TRBV26 and TRBJ1-2, with unresolved D. The CDR3 covers 12 residues. Germline V lookup: CDR1 KGHPV, CDR2 FQNQEV (reference sequence). The CDR3 protein is CASSPVNSAYTF. The DNA read from the CDR3 is TGTGCCAGCAGCCCTGTTAACTCCGCCTACACC.

This clone was recorded a few times. The genes and germline here are from mouse. The CDR3 goes on 1 residue after the read ends, and that part is filled in from the germline J gene. The V and J genes are TRBV23 and TRBJ1-1. CDR3 size: 12 residues. Per the germline V gene, CDR1 is KGHTA and CDR2 is FQNQQP. The CDR3 region is CSSSQMNTEVFF. The DNA read from the CDR3 is TGCTCCAGCAGTCAAATGAACACAGAAGTCTTC.

On this clone: Mouse gene names apply. The CDR3 sequence: CASSLVDSAETLYF. The CDR3 bases that were read are TGTGCAAGCAGCTTAGTCGACAGTGCAGAAACGCTGTAT. This chain connects TRBV16 to TRBJ2-3; D gene ambiguous. Read sequence stops 1 residue before the CDR3 end, and the germline J gene provides the missing end. The CDR3 loop spans 14 amino acids. Germline V gene sequence: CDR1 SGHSA, CDR2 FRNQAP. Trimming cost V 1 base and J 0 bases, with 5 bases left between them.

This clone was recorded a few times. Mouse gene names and germline throughout. The read ends 1 residue early relative to the CDR3; the germline J gene fills the gap. J is TRBJ2-7 and V is TRBV26; D is unresolved. CDR3 length: 12 amino acids. Germline lookup yields CDR1 KGHPV and CDR2 FQNQEV (reference sequence). V was clipped by 2 bases and J by 3 bases, with 5 bases between them. The CDR3 loop reads CASSLVSYEQYF. CDR3 bases read: TGTGCCAGCAGTCTGGTCAGCTATGAACAGTAC. The full variable domain, in which reference TRBV26 and TRBJ2-7 provide the parts outside the CDR3, is NSKVIQTPRYLVKGQGQKAKMRCIPEKGHPVVFWYQQNKNNEFKFLINFQNQEVLQQIDMTEKRFSAECPSNSPCSLEIQSSEAGDSALYLCASSLVSYEQYFGPGTRLTVL.

This clone has a handful of counts. The gene names given are mouse names. The DNA ends 1 residue before the CDR3 does, and the rest of the CDR3 is filled in from the germline J gene. This chain uses TRBV13-3 with TRBJ1-2; D not certain. This CDR3 is built from 14 residues. The germline V gene has CDR1 NNHDY and CDR2 SYVADS. V was shortened by 1 base and J by 0 bases, with 7 bases between the two germline ends. The CDR3 region is CASSDHNANSDYTF. CDR3 bases read: TGTGCCAGCAGTGATCACAATGCAAACTCCGACTACACC.

By share, this clone ranks as large (0.1 to 1%). The gene symbols are mouse symbols. The CDR3 is cut off 1 residue early in the read; its end comes from the germline J gene. The chain has TRBV23 and TRBJ2-7; TRBD2, as called in the table, went unchecked against the DNA. Per the germline V gene, CDR1 is KGHTA and CDR2 is FQNQQP. This CDR3 contains 11 residues. CDR3 sequence: CSSPDWREQYF. The part of the CDR3 DNA that was read is TGCTCCAGCCCGGACTGGAGGGAACAGTAC.

On this clone itself: Each gene name is a mouse one. The read finishes 1 residue shy of the CDR3 end, and the germline J gene is used to complete it. The rearrangement uses TRBV13-1 and TRBJ2-7, with 8 nucleotides matching TRBD2. Germline assignment: CDR1 NSHNY and CDR2 SYGAGN. The CDR3 loop spans 15 amino acids. V trimming: 2 bases; J trimming: 2 bases; junction bases outside the gene matches: 6. CDR3 in amino acids: CASSEAGGRAYEQYF. The DNA read from the CDR3 is TGTGCCAGCAGTGAAGCTGGGGGGCGGGCCTATGAACAGTAC.

Sample share makes this clone medium-sized. The genes are named according to mouse. The read gets to within 1 residue of the CDR3 end, and the germline J gene fills in the rest. The chain is built from TRBV13-1 and TRBJ2-1, with D perhaps matching TRBD2 (7 bases). Trimming removed 2 bases at V and 6 bases at J, with 12 bases between. This CDR3 comprises 14 residues. CDR1 is NSHNY and CDR2 is SYGAGN in the germline V gene. The CDR3 is CASSDSGGPAEQFF. The DNA read from the CDR3 is TGTGCCAGCAGTGACTCCGGGGGGCCTGCTGAGCAGTTC.

Details on this clone: Gene and germline names: mouse. The CDR3 end lies 1 residue beyond the end of the read and is filled in from the germline J gene. The rearrangement uses TRBV26 and TRBJ1-1, with D possibly TRBD1 on 5 matching bases. Germline assignment: CDR1 KGHPV and CDR2 FQNQEV (reference sequence). V lost 0 bases and J lost 0, with 5 bases in between. This CDR3 has 14 residues. The CDR3 region is CASSLSGANTEVFF. The covered CDR3 bases are TGTGCCAGCAGTCTGTCGGGGGCAAACACAGAAGTCTTC.

Notes on this clone: The germline and genes are mouse ones. The CDR3 end falls 1 residue outside the read, so it is completed with the germline J gene. This rearrangement joins TRBV19 to TRBJ2-4; a possible D gene is TRBD1 (5 bases). CDR1 is FNHDT and CDR2 is SITEND in the germline V gene (reference sequence). V was cut by 5 bases and J by 4 bases, with 8 bases left in between. The CDR3 length is 12 residues. The CDR3 loop is CASSRQKNTLYF. CDR3 bases read: TGTGCCAGCAGCCGACAGAAAAACACCTTGTAC.

Details on this clone: The gene names given are mouse names. The CDR3 end falls 1 residue outside the read, so it is completed with the germline J gene. V and J are TRBV15 and TRBJ1-1, with a weak D call TRBD1 (6 bases). V shed 4 bases and J shed 1 base, with 7 bases lying between them. The CDR3 runs 13 residues. Germline-derived CDR1 and CDR2 are SGHND and FRSKSL. The sequenced CDR3 bases are TGTGCCAGCAGTTGGGACAAAAACACAGAAGTCTTC. Its protein product is CASSWDKNTEVF. The complete CDR3 sequence is CASSWDKNTEVFF.

Regarding this clone: Germline and genes here are mouse. The CDR3 is cut off 1 residue early in the read; its end comes from the germline J gene. This chain links TRBV3 with TRBJ2-1; no clear D. Germline V lookup: CDR1 SNHLY, CDR2 FYNGKV (reference sequence). CDR3 size: 13 residues. Trimming stripped 4 bases from V and 0 bases from J, with 4 bases between. CDR3 bases read: TGTGCCAGCAGCTCCCATAACTATGCTGAGCAGTTC. It encodes CASSSHNYAEQF. The complete CDR3 sequence is CASSSHNYAEQFF. Filled out from reference TRBV3 and TRBJ2-1, the complete variable domain reads GPKVLQIPSHQIIDMGQMVTLNCDPVSNHLYFYWYKQILGQQMEFLVNFYNGKVMEKSKLFKDQFSVERPDGSYFTLKIQPTALEDSAVYFCASSSHNYAEQFFGPGTRLTVL.

In the case of this clone: Genes and germline are mouse. Sequencing ends 1 residue short of the CDR3 end; the germline J gene provides the rest. V gene TRBV16 combines with J gene TRBJ1-1; 8 nucleotides match TRBD1. The CDR3 loop spans 13 amino acids. V lost 5 bases, J lost 7 bases, and 6 bases stayed unmatched. Looked up from germline, CDR1 is SGHSA and CDR2 is FRNQAP. The CDR3 DNA, read in part, is TGTGCAAGCAGCAGGGCAGGGGGCGTAGAAGTCTTC. Its protein product is CASSRAGGVEVF. In full, the CDR3 is CASSRAGGVEVFF.

In regard to this clone: With a much larger clone just one base away, this may be a read error. Any gene name here is a mouse gene name. The CDR3 end falls 1 residue outside the read, so it is completed with the germline J gene. Other DNA sequences of this sample code for an identical CDR3. This rearrangement joins TRBV13-3 to TRBJ2-7; 7 bases map to TRBD2. The V segment lost 5 bases and the J segment 7 bases; nucleotides outside the gene matches: 9. The CDR3 loop spans 13 amino acids. Germline CDR1 and CDR2: NNHDY and SYVADS. The CDR3 loop reads CASSPGGGVEQYF. CDR3 DNA, as far as it was read: TGTGCCAGCAGCCCTGGGGGAGGGGTGGAACAGTAC.

This clone has more than one count but fewer than ten. The genes and germline here are from mouse. The read finishes 1 residue shy of the CDR3 end, and the germline J gene is used to complete it. V is TRBV4 and J is TRBJ2-7; TRBD2 matches at 7 bases. The junction had 1 base not matched to a gene; V was cut back by 5 bases and J by 0 bases. This CDR3 spans 13 amino acids. Germline-derived CDR1 and CDR2 are LGHDT and YNNKQL (reference sequence). The chain's CDR3 is CASSRLGSYEQYF. The CDR3 DNA, read in part, is TGTGCCAGCAGCCGACTGGGCTCCTATGAACAGTAC.

Details on this clone: The gene names here belong to mouse. The sequenced fragment ends 1 residue before the CDR3 boundary, so the rest is inferred from the germline J gene. V usage is TRBV15 and J usage is TRBJ1-1; TRBD1 matches at 9 bases. Germline CDR1 and CDR2: SGHND and FRSKSL. The CDR3 loop spans 15 amino acids. Trimming took 2 bases from V and 4 from J; bases not matched to a gene: 5. CDR3 residues: CASSLTGGAGTEVFF. The sequenced CDR3 bases are TGTGCCAGCAGTTTAACAGGGGGCGCGGGCACAGAAGTCTTC.

A note on this clone: The gene names here belong to mouse. The read ends 1 residue shy of where the CDR3 ends; the end is completed using the germline J gene. The genes are TRBV26 and TRBJ2-7, with 8 positions matching TRBD1. Germline V lookup: CDR1 KGHPV, CDR2 FQNQEV (reference sequence). J was trimmed by 6 bases and V by 6 bases; bases with no gene match: 1. The CDR3 runs to 11 residues. CDR3 bases read: TGTGCCAGCAGACAGGGGGTTGAACAGTAC. Amino acid sequence: CASRQGVEQY. The CDR3, in full, reads CASRQGVEQYF.

A note on this clone: The genes are named according to mouse. The read falls 1 residue short of the CDR3 end, and the missing part is taken from the germline J gene. The J gene is TRBJ2-2, the V gene TRBV12-1; D not certain. Germline CDR1 is SGHSN and CDR2 is HYEKVE. V gave up 2 bases and J gave up 4 bases, with 7 bases separating them. This CDR3 spans 13 amino acids. CDR3 DNA (partial): TGTGCCAGCTCTCGGATGGGCACCGGGCAGCTCTAC. Translation gives CASSRMGTGQLY. The complete CDR3 sequence is CASSRMGTGQLYF.